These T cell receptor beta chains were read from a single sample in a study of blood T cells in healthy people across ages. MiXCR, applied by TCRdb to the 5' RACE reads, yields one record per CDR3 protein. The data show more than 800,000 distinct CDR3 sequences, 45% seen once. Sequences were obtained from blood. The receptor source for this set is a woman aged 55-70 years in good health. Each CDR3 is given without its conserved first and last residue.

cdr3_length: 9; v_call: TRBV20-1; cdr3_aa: SASWYGTGF
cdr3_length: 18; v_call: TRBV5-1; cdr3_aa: ASSLRLWSNRLTLQETQY
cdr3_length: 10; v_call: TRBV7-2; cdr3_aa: ASSLVRGAAF
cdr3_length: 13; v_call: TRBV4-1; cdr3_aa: AGSQVRGGTDTQY
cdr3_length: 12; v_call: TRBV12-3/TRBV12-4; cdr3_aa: ASSLWPDVREQY
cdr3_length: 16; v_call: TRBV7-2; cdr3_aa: ASSRRKKMPASTDTQY
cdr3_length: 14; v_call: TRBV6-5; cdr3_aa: ASSYWGRTGSYEQY
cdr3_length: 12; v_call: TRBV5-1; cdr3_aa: TSSPGRGQETQY
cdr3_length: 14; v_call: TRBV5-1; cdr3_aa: ASSPVRGVNTDTQY
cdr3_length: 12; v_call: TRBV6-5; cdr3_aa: ASSLTEANTEAF
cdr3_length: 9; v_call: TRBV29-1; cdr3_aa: SVRRENGYT
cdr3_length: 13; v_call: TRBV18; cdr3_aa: ASSSQGAGYYEQY
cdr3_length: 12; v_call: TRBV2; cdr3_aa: ASRTGGNNSPLH
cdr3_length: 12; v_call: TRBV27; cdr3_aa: ASRLAVSYNEQF
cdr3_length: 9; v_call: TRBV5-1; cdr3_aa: ASWNTGELF
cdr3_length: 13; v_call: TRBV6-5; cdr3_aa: ASRSPHRRNTEAF
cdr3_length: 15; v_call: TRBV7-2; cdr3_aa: ASSLLGTSGSWDEQF
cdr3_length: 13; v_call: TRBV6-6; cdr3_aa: ASSSIAGGKKEQY
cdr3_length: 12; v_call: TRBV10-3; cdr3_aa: AIGEGQGFSGYT
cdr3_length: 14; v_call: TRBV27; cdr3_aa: ASRVVAGGRYKEQF
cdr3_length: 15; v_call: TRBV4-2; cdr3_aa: ASSQEIGHRVTDTQY
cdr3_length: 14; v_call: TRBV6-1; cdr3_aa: ASSEGGDGFSYEQY
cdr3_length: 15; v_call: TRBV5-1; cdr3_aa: ASSLYGPVETNEKLF
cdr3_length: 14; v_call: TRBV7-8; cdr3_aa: ASSPKSKAGANVLT
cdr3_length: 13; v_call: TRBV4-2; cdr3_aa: ASSHTGGAGTEAF
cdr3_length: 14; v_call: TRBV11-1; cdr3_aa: ASSRGLAGKKETQY
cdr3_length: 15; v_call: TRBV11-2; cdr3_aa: ASSSRVLGSSYNEQY